These T cell receptor beta chains were read from a single sample in a study of blood T cell repertoires in COVID-19. Generated by immunoSEQ multiplex PCR, the TCRdb table keeps only in-frame clones and is missing some. The table has about 150,000 clones, 70% to 90% seen once. Material: peripheral blood. The source of these receptors is an older woman with COVID-19, enrolled during active disease. Both conserved end residues are part of each CDR3. The D gene is left open where the match is weak. Clone size is not always given. Where it is, it says once, few, many or a class for expanded clones.

D: .
V: TRBV4-2
J: TRBJ1-2
size: many
DNA: TGTGCCAGCAGCCCATCTGGGCAACTCTATGGCTACACCTTC
CDR3: CASSPSGQLYGYTF

D: TRBD1
V: TRBV19
J: TRBJ2-1
size: .
DNA: TGTGCCAGTTCCGGGACAGGGGCGATCTACAATGAGCAGTTCTTC
CDR3: CASSGTGAIYNEQFF

D: TRBD1
V: TRBV7-9
J: TRBJ2-2
size: .
DNA: TGTGCCAGCAGCCCACGGACAGGGGCGACCGGGGAGCTGTTTTTT
CDR3: CASSPRTGATGELFF

D: TRBD1
V: TRBV5-1
J: TRBJ1-2
size: once
DNA: TGCGCCAGCAGCTTGGACGGACAGGGAGATGGCTACACCTTC
CDR3: CASSLDGQGDGYTF

D: .
V: TRBV7-9
J: TRBJ1-1
size: .
DNA: TGTGCCAGCAGCTCAGGAGGGGACACTGAAGCTTTCTTT
CDR3: CASSSGGDTEAFF

D: TRBD1
V: TRBV5-8
J: TRBJ1-6
size: .
DNA: TGTGCCAGCGAAAAGGGGACAGGATCTAATTCACCCCTCCACTTT
CDR3: CASEKGTGSNSPLHF

D: TRBD2
V: TRBV15
J: TRBJ2-1
size: .
DNA: TGTGCCACCAGCGCACTGACTAGCGGGGGGGCCGGTGATAGTGAGCAGTTCTTC
CDR3: CATSALTSGGAGDSEQFF

D: .
V: TRBV24-1
J: TRBJ2-1
size: .
DNA: TGTGCCACCAGTGATTTCTCAGGCAATGAGCAGTTCTTC
CDR3: CATSDFSGNEQFF

D: TRBD2
V: TRBV5-1
J: TRBJ2-7
size: .
DNA: TGCGCCAGCAGCTTGGTTAGCGGGAGCGGGAACGAGCAGTACTTC
CDR3: CASSLVSGSGNEQYF

D: TRBD1
V: TRBV11-2
J: TRBJ2-1
size: .
DNA: TGTGCCAGCAGCTTTCACAGGGGCAATGATGTTAATGAGCAGTTCTTC
CDR3: CASSFHRGNDVNEQFF

D: .
V: TRBV6-5
J: TRBJ2-7
size: .
DNA: TGTGCCACTTGCTTGACTGGGGGCGCCGAGCAGTACTTC
CDR3: CATCLTGGAEQYF

D: TRBD1
V: TRBV14
J: TRBJ2-1
size: .
DNA: TGTGCCAGCAGCCTCGGGACAGGGGGCGCGGGAAAGCAGTTCTTC
CDR3: CASSLGTGGAGKQFF

D: TRBD1
V: TRBV5-1
J: TRBJ1-6
size: .
DNA: TGCGCCAGCAGTTTCGACAGGGGCAGGAAGAATTCACCCCTCCACTTT
CDR3: CASSFDRGRKNSPLHF

D: TRBD2
V: TRBV7-7
J: TRBJ2-2
size: .
DNA: TGTGCTAGCAGCTCGTCGACTAGCCCGAACACCGGGGAGCTGTTTTTT
CDR3: CASSSSTSPNTGELFF

D: TRBD2
V: TRBV3-1/TRBV3-2
J: TRBJ2-1
size: .
DNA: TGTGCCAGCAGCGTTAGCGGGGGCTACAATGAGCAGTTCTTC
CDR3: CASSVSGGYNEQFF